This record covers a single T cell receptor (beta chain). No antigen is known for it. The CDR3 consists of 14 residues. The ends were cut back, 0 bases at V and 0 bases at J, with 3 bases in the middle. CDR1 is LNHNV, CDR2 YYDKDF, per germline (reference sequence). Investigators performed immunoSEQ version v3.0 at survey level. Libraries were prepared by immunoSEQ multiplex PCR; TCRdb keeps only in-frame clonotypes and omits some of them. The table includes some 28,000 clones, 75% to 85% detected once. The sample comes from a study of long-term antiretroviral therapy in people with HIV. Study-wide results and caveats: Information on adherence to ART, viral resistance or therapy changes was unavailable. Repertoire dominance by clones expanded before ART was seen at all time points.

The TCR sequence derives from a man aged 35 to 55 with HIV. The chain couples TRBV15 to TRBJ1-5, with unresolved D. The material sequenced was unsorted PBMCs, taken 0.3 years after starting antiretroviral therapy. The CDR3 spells CATSREVSNQPQHF. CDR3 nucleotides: TGTGCCACCAGCAGAGAAGTTAGCAATCAGCCCCAGCATTTT.